This T cell receptor (beta chain) was recorded in a study of blood T cell repertoires in COVID-19. Study information: The samples span acute and convalescent COVID-19 from the United States, Italy and Spain.

The germline CDR1 and CDR2 sequences are KGHSY and FQNENV. The CDR3 sequence is 16 residues long. Trimming took 5 bases from V and 5 from J; bases not matched to a gene: 13. Per the original methods: Researchers report that nucleated cell counts were estimated from reference gene primer amplification. Sequenced by immunoSEQ multiplex PCR; TCRdb stores in-frame clones only, minus some. For V, J and clone size, that table is used; D and trimming come from the DNA. The data show 360,000 or so clones, with roughly 90% seen just once and over 0.9% held by the top ten. The TCR originated in a woman aged 30 to 39 who had been exposed to COVID-19. Sample: PBMCs or T cells enriched from blood (not recorded which). This chain uses TRBV16 with TRBJ2-5; 8 bases agree with TRBD2. In DNA form, the CDR3 reads TGTGCCAGCAGCATCACCGGCGGGGGGCAGGGGGAGACCCAGTACTTC. Residues: CASSITGGGQGETQYF.